Listed below are T cell receptor beta chains from one sample, sequenced in a study of blood T cells in healthy people across ages. TCRdb used MiXCR to reprocess the 5' RACE reads, holding one entry per CDR3 protein. Of hundreds of thousands of distinct CDR3 sequences in the sample, 58% were seen once. The material sequenced was blood. These receptors all stem from a man aged 60 to 75 in good health. CDR3s include the opening cysteine and the closing phenylalanine or tryptophan. D genes are given only for firm matches. Some rows mark clone size as missing; the rest say once, few, many or name a class of expanded clone.

d_gene	abundance	v_gene	len	j_gene	CDR3aa	CDR3nt
TRBD2	few	TRBV12-3/TRBV12-4	14	TRBJ2-5	CASSVGLGLETQYF	TGTGCCAGCAGTGTGGGACTAGGGCTAGAGACCCAGTACTTC
TRBD1	.	TRBV16	15	TRBJ2-7	CASSTDRDVTYEQYF	TGTGCCAGCAGTACGGACAGGGACGTCACCTACGAGCAGTACTTC
TRBD1	.	TRBV5-5	15	TRBJ2-3	CASSLAGTGADTQYF	TGTGCCAGCAGCTTGGCTGGGACAGGGGCGGATACGCAGTATTTT
.	.	TRBV28	13	TRBJ1-5	CASSSSWSQPQHF	TGTGCCAGCAGTTCGTCTTGGAGTCAGCCCCAGCATTTT
.	.	TRBV27	12	TRBJ1-2	CAGKDGHYGYTF	TGTGCCGGCAAGGATGGACACTATGGCTACACCTTC
TRBD2	few	TRBV4-2	20	TRBJ2-1	CASSQDMGGGPANKQYEQFF	TGTGCCAGCAGCCAAGACATGGGCGGGGGGCCCGCTAACAAACAATATGAGCAGTTCTTC
TRBD1	once	TRBV7-2	16	TRBJ2-7	CASSLPRTGSRGEQYF	TGTGCCAGCAGCTTACCCCGGACAGGGTCGCGTGGCGAGCAGTACTTC
TRBD2	few	TRBV4-1	14	TRBJ2-1	CASSQDERGSEQFF	TGCGCCAGCAGCCAAGACGAGCGGGGTAGTGAGCAGTTCTTC
.	.	TRBV12-3/TRBV12-4	12	TRBJ2-5	CASSSPLGVQYF	TGTGCCAGCAGTTCGCCCCTAGGTGTCCAGTACTTC
.	.	TRBV5-1	14	TRBJ2-1	CASSLAWDRNEQFF	TGCGCCAGCAGCTTGGCCTGGGATCGCAATGAGCAGTTCTTC
.	.	TRBV6-5	15	TRBJ2-7	CASTEGQGLSYEQYF	TGTGCCAGCACCGAGGGGCAGGGGCTCTCCTACGAGCAGTACTTC
TRBD1	.	TRBV10-3	17	TRBJ2-1	CAISNHPGDSPSNEQFF	TGTGCCATCAGTAACCACCCCGGGGACAGTCCTTCCAATGAGCAGTTCTTC
TRBD1	few	TRBV7-2	16	TRBJ1-2	CASSLALEQGAKGYTF	TGTGCCAGCAGCTTAGCTCTCGAACAGGGGGCTAAGGGCTACACCTTC
.	.	TRBV6-1	14	TRBJ2-2	CASLEGDTWGELFF	TGTGCCAGCTTGGAGGGAGATACGTGGGGGGAGCTGTTTTTT
.	once	TRBV3-1	12	TRBJ1-2	CASSQGTHGYTF	TGTGCCAGCAGCCAGGGAACCCATGGCTACACCTTC
.	.	TRBV20-1	15	TRBJ2-1	CSATKPGQSYNEQFF	TGCAGTGCTACGAAACCGGGACAATCCTACAATGAGCAGTTCTTC
.	many	TRBV20-1	14	TRBJ2-4	CSAREGTAKNIQYF	TGCAGTGCTAGAGAAGGGACAGCCAAAAACATTCAGTACTTC
.	many	TRBV20-1	11	TRBJ2-5	CSASGEETQYF	TGCAGTGCTAGCGGGGAAGAGACCCAGTACTTC
.	.	TRBV4-1	13	TRBJ1-5	CASSHPFGQPQHF	TGCGCCAGCAGCCATCCCTTCGGTCAGCCCCAGCATTTT
TRBD2	.	TRBV15	15	TRBJ2-1	CATSRVSGGAGEQFF	TGTGCCACCAGCAGAGTTAGCGGGGGGGCCGGTGAGCAGTTCTTC
.	.	TRBV12-3/TRBV12-4	15	TRBJ2-5	CASSLTGFGRETQYF	TGTGCCAGCAGCCTCACAGGATTCGGGCGTGAGACCCAGTACTTC
.	.	TRBV2	15	TRBJ1-5	CASSEEQTSNQPQHF	TGTGCCAGCAGTGAAGAACAGACTAGCAATCAGCCCCAGCATTTT
.	.	TRBV2	15	TRBJ1-2	CASSIRDRNHEGYTF	TGTGCCAGCAGTATCCGTGACAGGAACCACGAAGGCTACACCTTC
TRBD2	.	TRBV4-2	17	TRBJ2-2	CASSQHPTSGGTGGLFF	TGTGCCAGCAGCCAACATCCGACTAGCGGGGGGACCGGGGGGCTGTTTTTT
.	.	TRBV7-9	14	TRBJ1-2	CASSLRADGYGYTF	TGTGCCAGCAGCTTAAGGGCTGACGGCTATGGCTACACCTTC
TRBD1	.	TRBV9	17	TRBJ2-5	CTSSSRGLTGAGETQYF	TGTACCAGCAGCTCCAGGGGCCTGACAGGGGCGGGAGAGACCCAGTACTTC
TRBD2	once	TRBV12-5	16	TRBJ2-1	CASVPPGSGAYNEQFF	TGTGCTAGTGTCCCCCCGGGTAGCGGGGCCTACAATGAGCAGTTCTTC
TRBD1	.	TRBV5-1	18	TRBJ2-6	CASSLAGTGPSGANVLTF	TGCGCCAGCAGCTTGGCCGGGACAGGGCCTTCTGGGGCCAACGTCCTGACTTTC
TRBD1	few	TRBV29-1	13	TRBJ2-1	CSARRTGGNEQFF	TGCAGCGCCCGCCGGACAGGGGGCAATGAGCAGTTCTTC
.	.	TRBV29-1	14	TRBJ2-1	CSVVGGPPHNEQFF	TGCAGCGTTGTCGGGGGGCCCCCCCACAATGAGCAGTTCTTC
TRBD2	.	TRBV6-5	15	TRBJ2-1	CASRTGGASGEEQFF	TGTGCCAGCAGAACCGGAGGGGCTAGCGGGGAGGAGCAGTTCTTC
.	.	TRBV20-1	15	TRBJ2-5	CSARGNGRYQETQYF	TGCAGTGCTAGAGGGAACGGCAGGTACCAAGAGACCCAGTACTTC
TRBD2	.	TRBV5-1	16	TRBJ2-4	CASSLGLAGSTTIQYF	TGCGCCAGCAGCTTAGGACTAGCGGGGAGCACAACCATTCAGTACTTC
.	.	TRBV27	12	TRBJ1-4	CASSFPNEKLFF	TGTGCCAGCAGTTTTCCTAATGAAAAACTGTTTTTT
TRBD2	.	TRBV6-1	18	TRBJ2-3	CASSEVFLAGPSIDTQYF	TGTGCCAGCAGTGAGGTTTTTCTAGCGGGGCCAAGCATAGATACGCAGTATTTT
.	few	TRBV28	11	TRBJ2-7	CASGPIYEQYF	TGTGCCAGCGGCCCTATCTACGAGCAGTACTTC
.	.	TRBV29-1	11	TRBJ1-4	CSGGDRGKLFF	TGCAGCGGAGGGGACCGGGGAAAACTGTTTTTT
.	.	TRBV18	16	TRBJ1-3	CASSPTGPNSGNTIYF	TGTGCCAGCTCACCGACGGGACCGAACTCTGGAAACACCATATATTTT
TRBD2	once	TRBV3-1	15	TRBJ2-7	CTSSRLLAGGYEQYF	TGTACCAGCAGCCGTCTACTAGCGGGGGGATACGAGCAGTACTTC
.	.	TRBV25-1	12	TRBJ2-7	CATSDVSYEQYF	TGTGCCACTTCGGACGTCTCCTACGAGCAGTACTTC
.	few	TRBV7-6	14	TRBJ2-1	CASSLSQTYNEQFF	TGTGCCAGCAGCTTAAGTCAGACCTACAATGAGCAGTTCTTC
.	.	TRBV12-3/TRBV12-4	17	TRBJ2-1	CASSFSAGSPSYNEQFF	TGTGCCAGCAGTTTCTCGGCAGGGTCCCCCTCCTACAATGAGCAGTTCTTC
TRBD2	once	TRBV5-1	16	TRBJ2-1	CASSFQSGGAYNEQFF	TGCGCCAGCAGCTTCCAGAGCGGGGGGGCCTACAATGAGCAGTTCTTC
.	.	TRBV7-2	15	TRBJ2-4	CASSLDPGTYNEQYF	TGTGCCAGCAGCTTAGACCCAGGAACCTACAATGAGCAGTACTTC
TRBD2	.	TRBV7-2	14	TRBJ2-1	CASSPELALNEQFF	TGTGCCAGCAGCCCCGAACTAGCGTTGAATGAGCAGTTCTTC
TRBD1	once	TRBV5-1	16	TRBJ2-1	CASSSRRQGTYNEQFF	TGCGCCAGCAGCTCCCGCCGACAGGGGACGTACAATGAGCAGTTCTTC
.	.	TRBV20-1	16	TRBJ1-5	CSARGDSRASNQPQHF	TGCAGTGCTAGAGGGGATTCAAGGGCAAGCAATCAGCCCCAGCATTTT
.	.	TRBV5-5	13	TRBJ1-2	CASSLDSVYGYTF	TGTGCCAGCAGCTTGGACAGTGTCTATGGCTACACCTTC
.	.	TRBV18	12	TRBJ2-3	CASSPFQDTQYF	TGTGCCAGCTCACCCTTCCAAGATACGCAGTATTTT
.	.	TRBV29-1	13	TRBJ2-6	CSATPPGANVLTF	TGCAGCGCAACCCCGCCTGGGGCCAACGTCCTGACTTTC
.	.	TRBV4-2	16	TRBJ2-2	CASSREPGANTGELFF	TGTGCCAGCAGCCGAGAACCGGGGGCAAACACCGGGGAGCTGTTTTTT
.	once	TRBV7-9	15	TRBJ1-3	CASSPQGYSGNTIYF	TGTGCCAGCAGCCCGCAAGGATACTCTGGAAACACCATATATTTT